Each of the 29 T cell receptor beta chains below was sequenced from the same sample in a study of blood T cell repertoires in COVID-19 (dated by TCRdb to the early 2020s). Library preparation used the immunoSEQ multiplex PCR assay. TCRdb carries this immuneACCESS record with in-frame sequences only. Its versions omit some clonotypes, under half of them owing to an unresolved V gene in the studies checked, with the rest unexplained. Recorded for this sample are 250,000 or so clones; about 86% of them occurred a single time. The ten largest clonotypes hold 1.3% to 1.5% of the sample. The source material was peripheral blood. Every receptor here comes from a man older than 75 with acute or convalescent COVID-19.

V usage is TRBV7-6 and J usage is TRBJ1-3, with D uncertain. Germline-derived CDR1 and CDR2 are SGHVS and FNYEAQ. The CDR3 sequence is 17 residues long. The germline V and J ends were trimmed by 3 bases and 0 bases, with 15 bases remaining between them. The CDR3 DNA reads TGTGCCAGCAGCTTTGATGTTTCCTCCTACTCTGGAAACACCATATATTTT. Translating gives CASSFDVSSYSGNTIYF.

This chain joins TRBV28 and TRBJ2-5; 8 bases are a match to TRBD1. Trimming cost V 2 bases and J 7 bases; bases outside gene matches: 12. The CDR3 consists of 16 residues. Germline lookup yields CDR1 MDHEN and CDR2 SYDVKM. The chain's CDR3 is CASSLGPGGRGGTQYF. In nucleotides, the CDR3 is TGTGCCAGCAGTTTAGGTCCAGGGGGCAGGGGTGGGACCCAGTACTTC. Based on the CDR3 plus reference TRBV28 and TRBJ2-5, the full variable domain is DVKVTQSSRYLVKRTGEKVFLECVQDMDHENMFWYRQDPGLGLRLIYFSYDVKMKEKGDIPEGYSVSREKKERFSLILESASTNQTSMYLCASSLGPGGRGGTQYFGPGTRLLVL.

This chain links TRBV7-8 with TRBJ2-5; TRBD2 aligns across 12 bases. This CDR3 has 16 amino acids. Germline V lookup: CDR1 SGHVS, CDR2 FQNEAQ. The junction had 7 bases not matched to a gene; V was cut back by 3 bases and J by 5 bases. This CDR3 reads CASSFLTSGSVETQYF. The CDR3 DNA sequence: TGTGCCAGCAGCTTCCTGACTAGCGGGAGTGTTGAGACCCAGTACTTC.

CDR3 amino acids: CASSLAGRGQSPLHF. In nucleotides, the CDR3 is TGTGCCAGCAGCTTAGCGGGCAGGGGGCAATCACCCCTCCACTTT. The chain carries TRBV7-9 and TRBJ1-6, with 8 bases that match TRBD1. The length of the CDR3 is 15 residues. CDR1 and CDR2 (germline): SEHNR, FQNEAQ (reference sequence). V dropped 0 bases and J dropped 10; count of bases not matched to a gene: 5.

This sequence joins TRBV19 and TRBJ1-2; TRBD1 aligns across 7 bases. Germline loops: CDR1 LNHDA, CDR2 SQIVND (reference sequence). Trimming removed 6 bases from V and 3 bases from J; junction bases left unmatched: 4. The CDR3 has 13 amino acids. CDR3 coding DNA: TGTGCCAGTAGGCTCACAGGGGACTATGGCTACACCTTC. Its protein product is CASRLTGDYGYTF.

This clone appeared a few times. V gene TRBV6-5 combines with J gene TRBJ1-5, with D possibly being TRBD1 (5 bases). Germline V gene data show CDR1 as MNHEY and CDR2 as SVGAGI. V lost 4 bases and J 7 bases, leaving 14 bases between the germline ends. The CDR3 spans 14 residues. CDR3 DNA: TGTGCCAGCAGTTCTCAGGGTTCGTGGCAGCCCCAGCATTTT. Its translation: CASSSQGSWQPQHF.

The V and J genes are TRBV27 and TRBJ2-3, with TRBD2 matching 8 bases. The CDR3 consists of 15 residues. The germline V gene encodes CDR1 MNHEY and CDR2 SMNVEV (reference sequence). Trimming took 5 bases from V and 5 from J; bases not matched to a gene: 9. CDR3 sequence: CASSRLAPRGDTQYF. CDR3 DNA: TGTGCCAGCAGTCGACTAGCGCCCCGGGGAGATACGCAGTATTTT.

The chain has TRBV19 and TRBJ2-1; no firm D call. The germline gives CDR1 LNHDA, CDR2 SQIVND (reference sequence). V gave up 2 bases and J gave up 0 bases, with 8 bases separating them. The CDR3 totals 15 residues. The CDR3 DNA is TGTGCCAGTAGTATACCTCTAAGCTCCTACAATGAGCAGTTCTTC. Its translation: CASSIPLSSYNEQFF.

The chain employs TRBV19 and TRBJ2-3, with TRBD2 matching over 13 bases. Germline V gene sequence: CDR1 LNHDA, CDR2 SQIVND (reference sequence). CDR3 length: 19 residues. V lost 0 bases to trimming and J lost 2 bases; unmatched junction nucleotides: 8. CDR3 nucleotide sequence: TGTGCCAGTAGTATAGAATTTAGGACTAGCGGGGGAACCACAGATACGCAGTATTTT. Translation gives CASSIEFRTSGGTTDTQYF.

V is TRBV19 and J is TRBJ2-3; no clear D. Trimming shortened V by 3 bases and J by 1 base, and 11 bases separated the two germline ends. CDR1 and CDR2 from the germline V gene are LNHDA and SQIVND (reference sequence). The CDR3 contains 15 residues. CDR3 protein: CASSIAQLRTDTQYF. In DNA, the CDR3 is TGTGCCAGTAGTATCGCACAGCTCCGCACAGATACGCAGTATTTT.

This chain uses TRBV27 with TRBJ1-2, with D maybe TRBD1 (6 bases). CDR1 and CDR2 from the germline V gene are MNHEY and SMNVEV (reference sequence). The CDR3 runs to 15 residues. Trimming took 5 bases from V and 5 from J, leaving 18 bases between them. As DNA, the CDR3 is TGTGCCAGCAGTCCGGCTACAGGGACCGGGTATGGCTACACCTTC. Protein product: CASSPATGTGYGYTF.

The chain couples TRBV6-5 to TRBJ2-7; perhaps TRBD2 as D (6 bases). CDR3 size: 15 residues. V lost 5 bases and J 2 bases, leaving 16 bases between the germline ends. CDR1 and CDR2 from the germline V gene are MNHEY and SVGAGI. The CDR3 loop is CASSPKTAGTYEQYF. CDR3 nucleotide sequence: TGTGCCAGCAGTCCAAAAACGGCGGGGACCTACGAGCAGTACTTC.

This sequence joins TRBV28 and TRBJ1-2; the match to TRBD1 covers 9 bases. Germline V lookup: CDR1 MDHEN, CDR2 SYDVKM. The CDR3 loop spans 17 amino acids. Germline trimming cut 6 bases from V and 5 bases from J; bases unmatched to any gene: 16. The CDR3 DNA sequence: TGTGCCAGCAGACGGGACAGGGAATCAGGCTTGGTGTATGGCTACACCTTC. It encodes CASRRDRESGLVYGYTF.

CDR3 nucleotide sequence: TGTGCCAGCAGTGAACCGGGACAGGGGGTGGGAGCTTTCTTT. It encodes CASSEPGQGVGAFF. The genes are TRBV6-1 and TRBJ1-1; 11 bases line up with TRBD1. With 2 bases clipped from V and 10 bases from J, the junction kept 6 bases outside the gene matches. The CDR3 has 14 residues. CDR1 is MNHNS, CDR2 SASEGT, per germline.

This clone was observed once. This rearrangement joins TRBV11-2 to TRBJ1-1; no firm D call. This CDR3 has 17 residues. V was shortened by 4 bases and J by 1 base, with 19 bases between the two germline ends. Germline V gene lookup returns CDR1 SGHAT and CDR2 FQNNGV. DNA of the CDR3: TGTGCCAGCAGCTCGAGCGTGGCACCGGGAGGGAACACTGAAGCTTTCTTT. This gives the protein CASSSSVAPGGNTEAFF.

The chain carries TRBV6-6 and TRBJ2-3; the match to TRBD1 covers 8 bases. Germline V CDR1 and CDR2: MNHNY, SVGAGI (reference sequence). The CDR3 runs to 16 residues. Trimming removed 6 bases from V and 1 base from J; junction bases left unmatched: 9. CDR3 amino acids: CASSQRTGLGTDTQYF. CDR3 sequence (DNA): TGTGCCAGCAGCCAAAGGACAGGGCTGGGCACAGATACGCAGTATTTT.

V is TRBV6-6 and J is TRBJ1-1; TRBD1 aligns across 9 bases. Germline CDR1 and CDR2: MNHNY and SVGAGI (reference sequence). Trimming took 5 bases from V and 7 from J; bases not matched to a gene: 17. This CDR3 contains 17 residues. The CDR3 protein is CASSPGTGNALGGEAFF. The CDR3 DNA follows: TGTGCCAGCAGTCCCGGGACAGGGAATGCGCTCGGCGGTGAAGCTTTCTTT.

The count of this clone is one. The chain couples TRBV7-2 to TRBJ1-4, with 8 bases that match TRBD1. Germline V gene sequence: CDR1 SGHTA, CDR2 FQGNSA. The V and J ends lost 4 bases and 5 bases, in that order; junction bases with no gene match: 6. This CDR3 has 15 amino acids. Written as DNA, the CDR3 is TGTGCCAGCAGCTCCCAGACAGGGGTAAATGAAAAACTGTTTTTT. Protein product: CASSSQTGVNEKLFF.

The V gene is TRBV28, the J gene TRBJ2-3; TRBD2 agrees at 12 bases. V lost 6 bases to trimming and J lost 4 bases; unmatched junction nucleotides: 8. CDR3 length: 16 residues. Per the germline V gene, CDR1 is MDHEN and CDR2 is SYDVKM. For the CDR3, the DNA is TGTGCCAGCAGCAGCAGACTAGCGGGAGTGTCAGATACGCAGTATTTT. The encoded protein is CASSSRLAGVSDTQYF.

The J gene is TRBJ2-5, the V gene TRBV6-5; TRBD2 agrees at 11 bases. With V trimmed by 7 bases and J by 5 bases, 6 bases remained unmatched. CDR1 is MNHEY and CDR2 is SVGAGI in the germline V gene. The CDR3 length is 14 residues. CDR3 protein: CASKRLAGSETQYF. CDR3 coding DNA: TGTGCCAGCAAACGACTAGCGGGATCGGAGACCCAGTACTTC.

The chain has TRBV5-6 and TRBJ2-2, with 7 bases aligning to TRBD2. The CDR3 contains 14 residues. The junction had 4 bases not matched to a gene; V was cut back by 2 bases and J by 6 bases. Germline CDR1 is SGHDT and CDR2 is YYEEEE. The CDR3 DNA follows: TGTGCCAGCAGCTTAGCGGGGTACGCCGGGGAGCTGTTTTTT. Encoded protein: CASSLAGYAGELFF.

The chain couples TRBV19 to TRBJ1-5; D may be TRBD1 (6 bases). This CDR3 spans 15 amino acids. V shed 5 bases and J shed 0 bases, with 11 bases lying between them. CDR1 LNHDA and CDR2 SQIVND come from the germline V gene (reference sequence). The CDR3 nucleotides read TGTGCCAGTAGTTTCACAGGGAATAGCAATCAGCCCCAGCATTTT. It codes for CASSFTGNSNQPQHF.

This clone was counted a few times. This chain uses TRBV7-9 with TRBJ1-3, with D perhaps TRBD1 (6 bases). Germline loops: CDR1 SEHNR, CDR2 FQNEAQ (reference sequence). This CDR3 is built from 15 residues. Trimming removed 4 bases at V and 0 bases at J, with 10 bases between. CDR3 region: CASSSGQPSGNTIYF. The CDR3 nucleotides read TGTGCCAGCAGCTCTGGACAGCCCTCTGGAAACACCATATATTTT.

The V call is TRBV5-1, the J call TRBJ2-1, with a possible D match to TRBD2 (6 bases). The CDR3 loop spans 14 amino acids. CDR1 is SGHRS and CDR2 is YFSETQ in the germline V gene. V lost 4 bases and J lost 7, with 15 bases in between. The CDR3 sequence: CASSRIKEGNEQFF. CDR3 coding DNA: TGCGCCAGCAGCCGGATAAAGGAGGGGAATGAGCAGTTCTTC.

Of note for this clone: The sample holds other DNA sequences that translate to the same CDR3. The chain joins TRBV9 to TRBJ2-2; unclear D gene. The V end lost 0 bases, the J end lost 2 bases, and 8 bases lay between the germline ends. Per the germline V gene, CDR1 is SGDLS and CDR2 is YYNGEE. The CDR3 contains 15 residues. The CDR3 sequence is CASSVGESNTGELFF. The DNA of the CDR3 is TGTGCCAGCAGCGTAGGAGAGAGTAACACCGGGGAGCTGTTTTTT.

V is TRBV4-3 and J is TRBJ1-1; 11 bases are a match to TRBD1. Germline CDR1 LGHNA, CDR2 YSLEER. Unmatched junction bases numbered 3, after V lost 2 bases and J lost 4 bases. The CDR3 has 15 amino acids. DNA for the CDR3: TGCGCCAGCAGCCAAAGGGACAGGGGGACCACTGAAGCTTTCTTT. Protein product: CASSQRDRGTTEAFF.

The rearrangement links TRBV28 to TRBJ2-3; D is undetermined. CDR3 length: 12 residues. Germline CDR1 is MDHEN and CDR2 is SYDVKM. Trimming removed 6 bases at V and 0 bases at J, with 4 bases between. This chain's CDR3 is CASRSSTDTQYF. The CDR3 nucleotides are TGTGCCAGCAGGTCGAGCACAGATACGCAGTATTTT.

J is TRBJ2-7 and V is TRBV7-2; 9 nucleotides line up with TRBD2. In germline, CDR1 is SGHTA, CDR2 FQGNSA. The V gene end was trimmed by 1 base and the J gene end by 6 bases; junction bases not matched to a gene: 10. CDR3 length: 16 residues. CDR3 sequence reads: CASSLEFASGNREQYF. The CDR3 nucleotides are TGTGCCAGCAGCTTAGAGTTCGCTAGCGGGAATCGCGAGCAGTACTTC.

The rearrangement joins TRBV7-2 to TRBJ2-2; weak D call: TRBD1 (5 bases). Between the trimmed V and J ends, which lost 5 bases and 7 bases, there was a span of 14 bases. Germline V gives CDR1 SGHTA, CDR2 FQGNSA. There are 14 residues in the CDR3. CDR3 nucleotide sequence: TGTGCCAGCAGCATAGACAGCTTCTTCGGGGAGCTGTTTTTT. It encodes CASSIDSFFGELFF.